This T cell receptor (beta chain) stems from a study of vaccination and CD4 T cells after COVID-19. Sequenced with the Oncomine TCR Beta short-read assay was DNA taken from cultured CD4+ T cells. CD4+ T cells were cultured, and genomic DNA was extracted from them. MiXCR was run by TCRdb on the PCR reads, yielding one entry per CDR3 protein. The sample shows roughly 7,600 distinct CDR3 sequences, about 30% of them seen only once. As regards this clonotype: Its specificity is not known.

Sample treatment: approximately nine-day PBMC culture with coronavirus spike peptide pools or control peptides (ViraFEST assay). CD4+ T lymphocytes from the unexposed donor were collected before the COVID-19 pandemic (2011-2018). Trimming removed 2 bases from V and 9 bases from J, with 14 bases in between. The CDR3 contains 13 residues. From germline, CDR1 is DFQATT and CDR2 SNEGSKA (reference sequence). The genes are TRBV20-1 and TRBJ1-5; D perhaps matches TRBD1 (5 bases). Sequenced: CD4+ T cells from blood, cultured in vitro. This TCR came from a human donor in good health. The CDR3: CSARLTGQGPQHF. CDR3 nucleotides: TGCAGTGCTAGACTAACAGGTCAGGGGCCCCAGCATTTT.